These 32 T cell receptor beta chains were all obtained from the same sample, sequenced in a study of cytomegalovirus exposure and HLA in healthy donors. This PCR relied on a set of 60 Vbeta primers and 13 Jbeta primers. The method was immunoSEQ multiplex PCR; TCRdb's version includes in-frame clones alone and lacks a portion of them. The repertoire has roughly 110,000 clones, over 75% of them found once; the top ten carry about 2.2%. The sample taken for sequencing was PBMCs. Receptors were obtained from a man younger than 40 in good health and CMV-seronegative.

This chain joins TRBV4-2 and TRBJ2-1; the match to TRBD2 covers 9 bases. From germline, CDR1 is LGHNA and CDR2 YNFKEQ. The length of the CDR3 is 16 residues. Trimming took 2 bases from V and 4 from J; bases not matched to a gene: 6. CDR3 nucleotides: TGTGCCAGCAGCCAAACCTTTAGCGGGGGTTACAATGAGCAGTTCTTC. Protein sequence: CASSQTFSGGYNEQFF.

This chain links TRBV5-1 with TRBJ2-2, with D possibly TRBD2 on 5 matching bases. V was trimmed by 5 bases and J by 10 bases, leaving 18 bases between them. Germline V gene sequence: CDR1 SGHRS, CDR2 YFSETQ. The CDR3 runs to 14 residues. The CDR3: CASRIIISGEELFF. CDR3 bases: TGCGCCAGCAGAATAATAATTTCCGGGGAGGAGCTGTTTTTT.

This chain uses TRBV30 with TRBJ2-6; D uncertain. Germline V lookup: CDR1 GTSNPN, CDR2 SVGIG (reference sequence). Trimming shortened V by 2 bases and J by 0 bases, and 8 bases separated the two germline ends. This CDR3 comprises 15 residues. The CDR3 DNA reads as TGTGCCTGGAGTCACTCCAACTCTGGGGCCAACGTCCTGACTTTC. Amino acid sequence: CAWSHSNSGANVLTF.

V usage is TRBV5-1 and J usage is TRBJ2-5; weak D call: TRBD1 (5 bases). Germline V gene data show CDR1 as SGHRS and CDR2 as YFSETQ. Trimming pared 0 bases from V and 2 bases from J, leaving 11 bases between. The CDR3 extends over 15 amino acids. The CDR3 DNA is TGCGCCAGCAGCTTGGTAACAGGACGACAAGAGACCCAGTACTTC. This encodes CASSLVTGRQETQYF.

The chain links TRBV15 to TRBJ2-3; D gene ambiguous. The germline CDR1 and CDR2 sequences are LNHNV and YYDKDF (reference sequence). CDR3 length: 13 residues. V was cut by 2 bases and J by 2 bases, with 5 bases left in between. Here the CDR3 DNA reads TGTGCCACCAGCAGACAGATCACAGATACGCAGTATTTT. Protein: CATSRQITDTQYF.

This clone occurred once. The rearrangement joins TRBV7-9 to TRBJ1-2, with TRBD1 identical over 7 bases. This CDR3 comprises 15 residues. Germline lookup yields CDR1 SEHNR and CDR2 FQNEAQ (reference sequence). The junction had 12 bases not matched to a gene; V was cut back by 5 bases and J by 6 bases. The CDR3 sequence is CASSPERGRGDGYTF. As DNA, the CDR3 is TGTGCCAGCAGCCCCGAACGAGGCAGGGGGGATGGCTACACCTTC.

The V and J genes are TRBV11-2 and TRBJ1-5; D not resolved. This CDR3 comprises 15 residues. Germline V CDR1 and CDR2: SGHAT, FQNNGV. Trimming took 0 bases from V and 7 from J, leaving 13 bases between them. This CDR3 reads CASSLDRQEGQPQHF. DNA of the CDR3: TGTGCCAGCAGCTTAGATCGTCAGGAAGGACAGCCCCAGCATTTT.

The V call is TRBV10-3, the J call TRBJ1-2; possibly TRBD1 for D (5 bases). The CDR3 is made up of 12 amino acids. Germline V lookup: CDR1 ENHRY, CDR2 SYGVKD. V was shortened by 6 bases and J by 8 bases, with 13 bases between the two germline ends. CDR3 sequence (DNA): TGTGCCATCAGGGGGCCCGGGGGAGGCTACACCTTC. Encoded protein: CAIRGPGGGYTF.

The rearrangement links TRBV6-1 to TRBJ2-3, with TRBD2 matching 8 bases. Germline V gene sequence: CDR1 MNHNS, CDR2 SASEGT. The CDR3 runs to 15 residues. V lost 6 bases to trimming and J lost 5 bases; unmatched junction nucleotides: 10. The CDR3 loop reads CASSPSVREGDTQYF. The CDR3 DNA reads TGTGCCAGCAGCCCCAGCGTCCGGGAGGGAGATACGCAGTATTTT.

CDR3 loop: CASSPGTGRGETQYF. Here the CDR3 DNA reads TGTGCCAGCAGCCCCGGGACAGGGCGGGGAGAGACCCAGTACTTC. The chain is built from TRBV11-3 and TRBJ2-5; 9 bases map to TRBD1. The CDR3 sequence is 15 residues long. The J segment lost 4 bases and the V segment lost 5 bases, leaving 8 bases of the junction unmatched. Germline V gives CDR1 SGHNT, CDR2 YENEEA.

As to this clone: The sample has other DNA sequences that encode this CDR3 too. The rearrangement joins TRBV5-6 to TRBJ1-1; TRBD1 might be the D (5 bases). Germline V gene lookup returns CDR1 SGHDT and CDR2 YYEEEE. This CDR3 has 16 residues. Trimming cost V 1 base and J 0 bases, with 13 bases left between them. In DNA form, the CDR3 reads TGTGCCAGCAGCTTGAGAGCAGGGTTTATGAACACTGAAGCTTTCTTT. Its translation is CASSLRAGFMNTEAFF.

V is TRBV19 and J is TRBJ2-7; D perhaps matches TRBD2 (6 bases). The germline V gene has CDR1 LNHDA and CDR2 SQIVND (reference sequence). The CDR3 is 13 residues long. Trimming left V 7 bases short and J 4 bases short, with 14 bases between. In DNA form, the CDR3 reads TGTGCCAGTACCCCGGGGAGGACGTACGAGCAGTACTTC. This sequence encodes CASTPGRTYEQYF.

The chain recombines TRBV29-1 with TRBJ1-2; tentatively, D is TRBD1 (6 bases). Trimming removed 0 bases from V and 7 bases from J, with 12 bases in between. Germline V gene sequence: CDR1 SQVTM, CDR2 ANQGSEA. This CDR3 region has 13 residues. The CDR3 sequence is CSVEDQQGPGYTF. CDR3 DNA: TGCAGCGTTGAAGATCAACAGGGACCTGGCTACACCTTC.

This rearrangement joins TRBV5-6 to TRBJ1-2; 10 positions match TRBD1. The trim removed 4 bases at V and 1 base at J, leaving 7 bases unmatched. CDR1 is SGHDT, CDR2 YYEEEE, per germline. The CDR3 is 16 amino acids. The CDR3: CASSQGTGARNYGYTF. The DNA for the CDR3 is TGTGCCAGCAGCCAGGGGACAGGGGCTCGTAACTATGGCTACACCTTC.

The CDR3: CASSGGVEQYF. Written as DNA, the CDR3 is TGTGCCAGTAGTGGGGGGGTCGAGCAGTACTTC. The chain has TRBV19 and TRBJ2-7, with 7 bases lining up with TRBD2. Germline-derived CDR1 and CDR2 are LNHDA and SQIVND (reference sequence). This CDR3 contains 11 residues. The V gene end was trimmed by 5 bases and the J gene end by 6 bases; junction bases not matched to a gene: 1.

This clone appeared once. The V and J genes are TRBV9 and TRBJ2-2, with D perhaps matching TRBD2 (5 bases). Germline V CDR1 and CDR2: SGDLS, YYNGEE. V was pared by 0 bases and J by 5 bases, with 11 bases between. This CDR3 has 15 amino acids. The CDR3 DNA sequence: TGTGCCAGCAGCGTAGGGTTGCCGGGAACCGGGGAGCTGTTTTTT. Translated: CASSVGLPGTGELFF. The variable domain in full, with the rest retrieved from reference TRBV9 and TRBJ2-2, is DSGVTQTPKHLITATGQRVTLRCSPRSGDLSVYWYQQSLDQGLQFLIQYYNGEERAKGNILERFSAQQFPDLHSELNLSSLELGDSALYFCASSVGLPGTGELFFGEGSRLTVL.

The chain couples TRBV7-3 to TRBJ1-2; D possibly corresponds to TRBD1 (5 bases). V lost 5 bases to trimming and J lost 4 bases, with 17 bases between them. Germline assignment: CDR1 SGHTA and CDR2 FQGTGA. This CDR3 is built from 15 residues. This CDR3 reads CASSPSPGGSYGYTF. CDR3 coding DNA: TGTGCCAGCAGCCCCTCCCCGGGGGGAAGCTATGGCTACACCTTC.

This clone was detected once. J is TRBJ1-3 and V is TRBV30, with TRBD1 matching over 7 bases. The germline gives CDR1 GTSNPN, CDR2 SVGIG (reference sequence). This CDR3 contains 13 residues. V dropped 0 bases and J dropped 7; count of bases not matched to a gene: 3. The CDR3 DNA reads TGTGCCTGGAGTGTACAAGGGGGCAACACCATATATTTT. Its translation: CAWSVQGGNTIYF.

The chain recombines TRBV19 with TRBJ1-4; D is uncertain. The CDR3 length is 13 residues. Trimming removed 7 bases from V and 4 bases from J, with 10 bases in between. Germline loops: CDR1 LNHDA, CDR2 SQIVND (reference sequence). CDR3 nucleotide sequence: TGTGCCAGTACGAGGCATAATAATGAAAAACTGTTTTTT. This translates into CASTRHNNEKLFF.

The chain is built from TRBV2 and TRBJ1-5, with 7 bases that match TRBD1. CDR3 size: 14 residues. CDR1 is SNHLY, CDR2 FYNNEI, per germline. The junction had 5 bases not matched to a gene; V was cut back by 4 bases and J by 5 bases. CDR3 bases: TGTGCCAGCAGTGTAGGGGGCCGCGATCAGCCCCAGCATTTT. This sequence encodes CASSVGGRDQPQHF.

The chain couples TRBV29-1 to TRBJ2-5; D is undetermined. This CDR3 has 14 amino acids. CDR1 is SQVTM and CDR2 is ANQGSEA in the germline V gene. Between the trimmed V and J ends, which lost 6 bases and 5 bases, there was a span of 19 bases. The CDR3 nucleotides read TGCAGCGTGACCGACCCCACCCACGGGGAGACCCAGTACTTC. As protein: CSVTDPTHGETQYF.

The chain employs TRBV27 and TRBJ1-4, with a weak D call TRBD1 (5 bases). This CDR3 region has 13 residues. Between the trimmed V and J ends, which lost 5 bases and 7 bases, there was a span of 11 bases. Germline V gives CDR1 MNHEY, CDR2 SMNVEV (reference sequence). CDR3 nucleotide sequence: TGTGCCAGCAGTCCTCACCAGGGTGAAAAACTGTTTTTT. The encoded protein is CASSPHQGEKLFF.

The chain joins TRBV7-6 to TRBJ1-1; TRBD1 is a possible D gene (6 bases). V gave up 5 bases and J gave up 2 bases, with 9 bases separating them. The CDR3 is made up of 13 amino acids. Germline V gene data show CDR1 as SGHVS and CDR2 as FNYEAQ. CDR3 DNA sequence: TGTGCCAGCAGCCGGACAGTTAACACTGAAGCTTTCTTT. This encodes CASSRTVNTEAFF.

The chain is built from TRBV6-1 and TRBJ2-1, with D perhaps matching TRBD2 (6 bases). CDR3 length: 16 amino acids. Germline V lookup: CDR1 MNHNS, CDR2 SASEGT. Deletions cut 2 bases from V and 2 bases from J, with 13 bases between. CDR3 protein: CASSEPDREPYNEQFF. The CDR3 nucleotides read TGTGCCAGCAGTGAACCGGACCGGGAGCCCTACAATGAGCAGTTCTTC.

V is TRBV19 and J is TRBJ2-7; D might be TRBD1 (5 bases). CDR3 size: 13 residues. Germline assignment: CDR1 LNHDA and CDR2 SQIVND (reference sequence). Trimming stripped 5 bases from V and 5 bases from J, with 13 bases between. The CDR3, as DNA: TGTGCCAGTAGTGTTGCAGGGTACCACGAGCAGTACTTC. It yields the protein CASSVAGYHEQYF.

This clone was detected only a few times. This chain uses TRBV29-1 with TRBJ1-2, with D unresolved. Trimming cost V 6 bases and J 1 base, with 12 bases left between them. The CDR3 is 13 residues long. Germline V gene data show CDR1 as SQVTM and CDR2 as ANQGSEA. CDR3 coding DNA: TGCAGCGTAGCTCCTAATCTTAACTATGGCTACACCTTC. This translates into CSVAPNLNYGYTF. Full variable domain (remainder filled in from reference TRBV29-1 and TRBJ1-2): SAVISQKPSRDICQRGTSLTIQCQVDSQVTMMFWYRQQPGQSLTLIATANQGSEATYESGFVIDKFPISRPNLTFSTLTVSNMSPEDSSIYLCSVAPNLNYGYTFGSGTRLTVV.

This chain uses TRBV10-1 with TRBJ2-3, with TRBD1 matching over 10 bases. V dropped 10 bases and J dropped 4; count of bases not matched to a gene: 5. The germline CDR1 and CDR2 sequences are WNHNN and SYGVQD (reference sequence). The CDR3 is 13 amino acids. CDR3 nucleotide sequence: TGCGCCACCCGGGACAGGGGATCAGATACGCAGTATTTT. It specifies CATRDRGSDTQYF.

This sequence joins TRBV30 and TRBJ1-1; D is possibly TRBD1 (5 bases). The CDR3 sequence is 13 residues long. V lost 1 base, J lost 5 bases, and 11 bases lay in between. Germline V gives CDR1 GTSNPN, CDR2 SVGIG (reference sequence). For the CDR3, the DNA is TGTGCCTGGAGTGCTTGGGGGGGAACTGAAGCTTTCTTT. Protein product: CAWSAWGGTEAFF. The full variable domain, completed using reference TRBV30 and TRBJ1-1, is SQTIHQWPATLVQPVGSPLSLECTVEGTSNPNLYWYRQAAGRGLQLLFYSVGIGQISSEVPQNLSASRPQDRQFILSSKKLLLSDSGFYLCAWSAWGGTEAFFGQGTRLTVV.

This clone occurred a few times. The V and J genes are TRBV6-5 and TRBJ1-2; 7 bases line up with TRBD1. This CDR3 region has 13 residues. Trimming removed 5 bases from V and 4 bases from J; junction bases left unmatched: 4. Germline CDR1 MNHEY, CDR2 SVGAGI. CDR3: CASSATGFYGYTF. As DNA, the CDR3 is TGTGCCAGCAGTGCGACAGGGTTCTATGGCTACACCTTC.

CDR3 sequence reads: CASSDPGTNSYEQYF. In nucleotides, the CDR3 is TGCGCCAGCAGTGATCCAGGGACTAATTCCTACGAGCAGTACTTC. This sequence joins TRBV10-2 and TRBJ2-7; 7 bases map to TRBD2. V lost 3 bases, J lost 1 base, and 6 bases stayed unmatched. This CDR3 has 15 amino acids. Germline CDR1 WSHSY, CDR2 SAAADI.

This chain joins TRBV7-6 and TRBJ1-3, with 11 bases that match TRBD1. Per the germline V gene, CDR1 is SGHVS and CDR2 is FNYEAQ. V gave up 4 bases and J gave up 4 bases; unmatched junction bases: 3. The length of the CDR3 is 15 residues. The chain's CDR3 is CASSWGQGGGNTIYF. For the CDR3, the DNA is TGTGCCAGCAGCTGGGGACAGGGGGGAGGAAACACCATATATTTT.

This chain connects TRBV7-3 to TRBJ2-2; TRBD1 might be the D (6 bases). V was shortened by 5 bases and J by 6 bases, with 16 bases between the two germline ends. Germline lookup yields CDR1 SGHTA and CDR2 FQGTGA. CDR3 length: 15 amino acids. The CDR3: CASSLPGRGSGELFF. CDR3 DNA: TGTGCCAGCAGCCTGCCGGGCAGGGGATCCGGGGAGCTGTTTTTT.